The rows below give T cell receptor beta chains drawn from one sample of a study of cytomegalovirus exposure and HLA in healthy donors. Libraries were prepared by immunoSEQ multiplex PCR; TCRdb keeps only in-frame clonotypes and omits some of them. The sample lists 150,000 to 200,000 clones, 65% to 70% occurring once. Sample: PBMCs. The receptors here all came from a woman in her late teens or twenties in good health and CMV-seropositive. The CDR3 runs from the conserved cysteine through the conserved F or W. A D gene is named only where the DNA matches it firmly. Clone size is stated in some rows and not others, as once, few, many or a class when expanded.

.	TRBD1	TRBV19	TRBJ1-4	TGTGCCAGTACCCCGGCGGGAGGGGGCGGTGAAAAACTGTTTTTT	CASTPAGGGGEKLFF
once	.	TRBV27	TRBJ1-2	TGTGCCAGCGCGAACAGGGTAGGATATGGCTACACCTTC	CASANRVGYGYTF
few	.	TRBV19	TRBJ2-5	TGTGCCAGTAGTCCGCCGCGAGGAGAGACCCAGTACTTC	CASSPPRGETQYF
.	TRBD1	TRBV19	TRBJ2-1	TGTGCCACCACACACAGGGGCGCCTACAATGAGCAGTTCTTC	CATTHRGAYNEQFF
.	TRBD1	TRBV27	TRBJ1-2	TGTGCCAGCAGTTTCCGAGGGGGCAATGGCTACACCTTC	CASSFRGGNGYTF
.	.	TRBV11-2	TRBJ2-7	TGTGCCAGCAGCCCGCGGTTCGACGAGCAGTACTTC	CASSPRFDEQYF
.	.	TRBV6-1	TRBJ1-1	TGTGCCAGCGGCCAAGGGGGACACACTGAAGCTTTCTTT	CASGQGGHTEAFF
.	.	TRBV30	TRBJ1-5	TGTGCCTGGAGTACAGCCAGAGTGGAGCCCCAGCATTTT	CAWSTARVEPQHF
few	TRBD1	TRBV4-1	TRBJ2-7	TGCGCCAGCAGCCCGGGACAGGGTCGCTCCTACGAGCAGTACTTC	CASSPGQGRSYEQYF
few	TRBD1	TRBV19	TRBJ1-3	TGTGCCAGTAAGGCTTGGGGGGACAGCTCTGGAAACACCATATATTTT	CASKAWGDSSGNTIYF
.	.	TRBV5-5	TRBJ2-7	TGTGCCAGCAGCTTAGCGACAGGATCCTACGAGCAGTACTTC	CASSLATGSYEQYF
.	TRBD1	TRBV9	TRBJ2-1	TGTGCCAGCAGCGCAGGGACAGGATCCTACAATGAGCAGTTCTTC	CASSAGTGSYNEQFF
few	.	TRBV28	TRBJ2-1	TGTGCCAGCAGCAAATGGGGCGGGAAACCCTACAATGAGCAGTTCTTC	CASSKWGGKPYNEQFF
.	TRBD2	TRBV2	TRBJ2-5	TGTGCCAGCAGTGAAGGCGGGGGTGGGGAGACCCAGTACTTC	CASSEGGGGETQYF
.	TRBD2	TRBV6-5	TRBJ2-3	TGTGCCAGCAGTTACTCAACTAGCGGGTGGACAGATACGCAGTATTTT	CASSYSTSGWTDTQYF
.	.	TRBV11-2	TRBJ2-7	TGTGCCAGCAGCTTAGCCACCGACAGTTCCTACGAGCAGTACTTC	CASSLATDSSYEQYF
.	TRBD2	TRBV7-8	TRBJ2-3	TGTGCCAGCAGCTTGTTGAAGTCTAGCGGGGAAGTGGCAGATACGCAGTATTTT	CASSLLKSSGEVADTQYF
.	.	TRBV7-8	TRBJ1-2	TGTGCCAGCAGCGTTCGCTTTTCGGGGAAGGACTATGGCTACACCTTC	CASSVRFSGKDYGYTF
.	TRBD1	TRBV15	TRBJ1-3	TGTGCCACCACCTTGCAGGGGGCGCAGGGAAACACCATATATTTT	CATTLQGAQGNTIYF
few	TRBD2	TRBV6-5	TRBJ2-7	TGTGCCAGCAGTCCCTTAGCGGGAGGCATGGGCGAGCAGTACTTC	CASSPLAGGMGEQYF
.	TRBD1	TRBV5-1	TRBJ2-1	TGCGCCAGCAGCTCGGAGGCCTTAGGGACAGGGGACTACAATGAGCAGTTCTTC	CASSSEALGTGDYNEQFF
.	TRBD2	TRBV7-3	TRBJ2-3	TGTGCCAGCAGCCTCATGTTTAGCGGGGGTGGGTCAGATACGCAGTATTTT	CASSLMFSGGGSDTQYF
.	.	TRBV7-9	TRBJ2-3	TGTGCCAGCAGCTTAGGAGGGTGGGATACGCAGTATTTT	CASSLGGWDTQYF
.	.	TRBV6-5	TRBJ2-1	TGTGCCAGCAGCCCAAAGGGGAACAGGGATAGGGGGCAGTTCTTC	CASSPKGNRDRGQFF
.	.	TRBV28	TRBJ2-7	TGTGCCAGCAGTTTATCGCTAGTTGGAGTACGGGAGCAGTACTTC	CASSLSLVGVREQYF
few	TRBD2	TRBV6-1	TRBJ2-1	TGTGCCAGCAGTCTAGCGGGATTCTACAATGAGCAGTTCTTC	CASSLAGFYNEQFF
.	.	TRBV18	TRBJ1-2	TGTGCCAGCTCACCAGGCGGGGCCTATGGCTACACCTTC	CASSPGGAYGYTF
.	.	TRBV29-1	TRBJ2-5	TGCAGCGCGCTACCCTTTGTAGCCTTCGAGGCCCAGTACTTC	CSALPFVAFEAQYF
once	TRBD2	TRBV9	TRBJ2-2	TGTGCCAGCAGCCCATACACTCCGGGGGGGCACACCGGGGAGCTGTTTTTT	CASSPYTPGGHTGELFF
.	TRBD2	TRBV19	TRBJ2-1	TGTGCCAGTAGCCAACTAGCGGAGTCCTACAATGAGCAGTTCTTC	CASSQLAESYNEQFF
.	TRBD1	TRBV5-4	TRBJ2-3	TGTGCCAGCAGCCGTGACAGGGGCACAGATACGCAGTATTTT	CASSRDRGTDTQYF
.	TRBD2	TRBV9	TRBJ2-5	TGTGCCAGCAGCGCTAGCGGGGGGGCAGAGACCCAGTACTTC	CASSASGGAETQYF
.	.	TRBV6-5	TRBJ2-7	TGTGCCAGCAGTTACTGGCGGGCCTCCTACGAGCAGTACTTC	CASSYWRASYEQYF
few	.	TRBV6-4	TRBJ2-3	TGTGCCAGCAGTGACTCTGGCCGCAGAGATACGCAGTATTTT	CASSDSGRRDTQYF
.	TRBD1	TRBV27	TRBJ2-7	TGTGCCAGCAGTTACCTGACAGGGCATTACGAGCAGTACTTC	CASSYLTGHYEQYF
.	.	TRBV29-1	TRBJ2-1	TGCAGCGGGGCGGGGGCGGTCTACAATGAGCAGTTCTTC	CSGAGAVYNEQFF
.	.	TRBV9	TRBJ2-4	TGTGCCAGCACCCCCGGTACTTCGGGTGATGACATTCAGTACTTC	CASTPGTSGDDIQYF
.	TRBD1	TRBV7-8	TRBJ1-1	TGTGCCAGCAACGGACAGGTGAACACTGAAGCTTTCTTT	CASNGQVNTEAFF
once	.	TRBV5-1	TRBJ2-2	TGCGCCAGCAGCTCCCTCCCAGGGGTCGGGGAGCTGTTTTTT	CASSSLPGVGELFF
.	.	TRBV7-2	TRBJ2-7	TGTGCCAGCAGCGGGGGACCCAGCGGGTCCTACGAGCAGTACTTC	CASSGGPSGSYEQYF